Listed below are T cell receptor beta chains from one sample, sequenced in a study of cytomegalovirus exposure and HLA in healthy donors. Some clones are missing from TCRdb's copy, which holds only in-frame ones; the method was immunoSEQ multiplex PCR. There are a few hundred thousand clones in the sample; around 81% occur only once, and 7% to 9% lies in the top ten. Sequenced material: PBMCs. These receptors came from a woman aged 55 to 70 in good health and CMV-seropositive. The conserved cysteine and the conserved F or W are not part of the CDR3 here. Each record gives: CDR3 length, V gene, J gene, CDR3 protein.

len: 13
v_gene: TRBV5-1
j_gene: TRBJ2-1
CDR3aa: ASSPGTSTYNEQF

len: 14
v_gene: TRBV5-4
j_gene: TRBJ2-2
CDR3aa: ASSSWTGANTGELF

len: 11
v_gene: TRBV19
j_gene: TRBJ1-5
CDR3aa: ASSMGGEQPQH

len: 14
v_gene: TRBV4-2
j_gene: TRBJ1-2
CDR3aa: ASSQADTPGREGYT

len: 11
v_gene: TRBV11-2
j_gene: TRBJ2-7
CDR3aa: ASSLSDSYEQY

len: 12
v_gene: TRBV5-1
j_gene: TRBJ2-3
CDR3aa: ASRETGGTDTQY

len: 14
v_gene: TRBV5-1
j_gene: TRBJ2-1
CDR3aa: ASSLVASGSYNEQF

len: 12
v_gene: TRBV6-1
j_gene: TRBJ2-3
CDR3aa: AIRWNEDTNTQY

len: 13
v_gene: TRBV5-5
j_gene: TRBJ2-7
CDR3aa: ASSRQGSVSYEQY

len: 14
v_gene: TRBV25-1
j_gene: TRBJ2-2
CDR3aa: ASSQPSGTISGELF

len: 10
v_gene: TRBV28
j_gene: TRBJ2-3
CDR3aa: ASSFAGGTQY

len: 11
v_gene: TRBV19
j_gene: TRBJ1-2
CDR3aa: ASSIPGNYGYT

len: 12
v_gene: TRBV10-1
j_gene: TRBJ1-4
CDR3aa: ASSESGQGEKLF

len: 13
v_gene: TRBV11-2
j_gene: TRBJ1-3
CDR3aa: ASSLDSISGNTIY

len: 11
v_gene: TRBV6-1
j_gene: TRBJ1-2
CDR3aa: ASIPGGLYGYT

len: 14
v_gene: TRBV7-9
j_gene: TRBJ2-3
CDR3aa: ASSSGLAGTTDTQY

len: 13
v_gene: TRBV7-9
j_gene: TRBJ2-3
CDR3aa: ASSEARMGTDTQY

len: 11
v_gene: TRBV10-1
j_gene: TRBJ2-5
CDR3aa: ASSLRTGETQY

len: 11
v_gene: TRBV6-4
j_gene: TRBJ1-2
CDR3aa: ASSDGPFYGYT

len: 12
v_gene: TRBV19
j_gene: TRBJ2-2
CDR3aa: ASSIGSLAGELF

len: 13
v_gene: TRBV6-5
j_gene: TRBJ2-3
CDR3aa: ASSYLGQGEDTQY

len: 11
v_gene: TRBV7-2
j_gene: TRBJ2-7
CDR3aa: ASSPKAGRKQY

len: 13
v_gene: TRBV2
j_gene: TRBJ2-2
CDR3aa: ASSEDSLRGGELF

len: 14
v_gene: TRBV6-1
j_gene: TRBJ2-3
CDR3aa: ASSVRGGTSTDTQY

len: 13
v_gene: TRBV5-1
j_gene: TRBJ1-3
CDR3aa: ASSPITGAGNTIY

len: 13
v_gene: TRBV5-1
j_gene: TRBJ1-1
CDR3aa: ASSLAQGSFTEAF

len: 12
v_gene: TRBV28
j_gene: TRBJ2-2
CDR3aa: ASRTGQNTGELF

len: 14
v_gene: TRBV7-9
j_gene: TRBJ1-2
CDR3aa: ASIALGGLSLYGYT

len: 9
v_gene: TRBV20-1
j_gene: TRBJ2-7
CDR3aa: SASKQNEQY

len: 13
v_gene: TRBV7-2
j_gene: TRBJ2-7
CDR3aa: ASSLGLAGIYEQY

len: 12
v_gene: TRBV7-9
j_gene: TRBJ1-1
CDR3aa: ASSSGRENTEAF

len: 12
v_gene: TRBV5-1
j_gene: TRBJ1-2
CDR3aa: ASSLSVQDYGYT

len: 12
v_gene: TRBV6-6
j_gene: TRBJ2-7
CDR3aa: ASSNSMSMNEQY

len: 13
v_gene: TRBV28
j_gene: TRBJ2-5
CDR3aa: ASSLSGRGQETQY

len: 11
v_gene: TRBV11-2
j_gene: TRBJ2-7
CDR3aa: ASSFLSSYEQY

len: 12
v_gene: TRBV19
j_gene: TRBJ2-3
CDR3aa: ASSMDRITDTQY

len: 9
v_gene: TRBV7-9
j_gene: TRBJ2-7
CDR3aa: ASSLLYEQY

len: 10
v_gene: TRBV11-2
j_gene: TRBJ2-7
CDR3aa: ASRRLASEQY

len: 11
v_gene: TRBV6-1
j_gene: TRBJ1-1
CDR3aa: ASTETVFTEAF

len: 8
v_gene: TRBV20-1
j_gene: TRBJ2-5
CDR3aa: SAIQETQY

len: 11
v_gene: TRBV6-1
j_gene: TRBJ2-7
CDR3aa: ASARDGPYEQY

len: 13
v_gene: TRBV29-1
j_gene: TRBJ2-3
CDR3aa: SVGEGHARTDTQY

len: 11
v_gene: TRBV29-1
j_gene: TRBJ2-5
CDR3aa: SVKRRAGGEQY

len: 11
v_gene: TRBV19
j_gene: TRBJ2-7
CDR3aa: ASSIQGSYEQY

len: 13
v_gene: TRBV5-6
j_gene: TRBJ2-3
CDR3aa: ASSWGERDTDTQY

len: 15
v_gene: TRBV9
j_gene: TRBJ2-5
CDR3aa: ASSVGRVARGQETQY

len: 12
v_gene: TRBV7-2
j_gene: TRBJ2-7
CDR3aa: ASSLAGEVYEQY

len: 14
v_gene: TRBV4-2
j_gene: TRBJ2-1
CDR3aa: ASSQAGLAGVGEQF

len: 13
v_gene: TRBV6-5
j_gene: TRBJ2-1
CDR3aa: ASSRQGVSYNEQF

len: 12
v_gene: TRBV27
j_gene: TRBJ2-1
CDR3aa: ATKSQGVGNEQF

len: 14
v_gene: TRBV7-3
j_gene: TRBJ2-1
CDR3aa: ASSRSLAGGPGEQF

len: 9
v_gene: TRBV28
j_gene: TRBJ1-1
CDR3aa: ATTENTEAF

len: 14
v_gene: TRBV19
j_gene: TRBJ2-1
CDR3aa: ASSKWGSGNPREQF

len: 15
v_gene: TRBV11-3
j_gene: TRBJ2-2
CDR3aa: ASSFRTGGGNTGELF

len: 12
v_gene: TRBV5-6
j_gene: TRBJ1-5
CDR3aa: ASSFFRGAQPQH